The entry below describes one T cell receptor beta chain. Germline V gene sequence: CDR1 SGHRS, CDR2 YFSETQ. The CDR3 length is 14 residues. V was shortened by 1 base and J by 2 bases, with 8 bases between the two germline ends. Only in-frame clones appear in the TCRdb table, and some are missing; sequencing was by immunoSEQ multiplex PCR. This sample carries approximately 50,000 clones, roughly 91% of them seen once, and the ten largest clones take about 5.8%. The sample originates from a study of PD-1 blockade in classical Hodgkin lymphoma. Each of the patients experienced relapse following autologous stem cell transplantation, and their brentuximab vedotin exposure differed.

The receptor was derived from a human donor with classical Hodgkin lymphoma. The chain couples TRBV5-1 to TRBJ2-3; D gene unclear. The material sequenced was peripheral blood mononuclear cells (PBMCs), taken before the second cycle of nivolumab. The CDR3 protein is CASSLISTTDTQYF. CDR3 nucleotides: TGCGCCAGCAGCTTGATTTCCACCACAGATACGCAGTATTTT.